This T cell receptor beta chain originates from a study of blood T cell repertoires in COVID-19. The CDR3 runs to 18 residues. V dropped 4 bases and J dropped 9; count of bases not matched to a gene: 14. Germline CDR1 and CDR2: LGHNA and YNFKEQ. Original data processing: Estimated nucleated cell counts came from reference gene primer amplification. Sequenced by immunoSEQ multiplex PCR; TCRdb stores in-frame clones only, minus some. That table supplies the V and J calls and clone size; D and trimming were determined from the DNA. The table shows roughly 180,000 clones, with 85% occurring only once. The TCR comes from an older woman with acute or convalescent COVID-19. The chain carries TRBV4-2 and TRBJ2-1, with TRBD2 identical over 14 bases. The sample was peripheral blood. CDR3 loop: CASSPGTSGRFRGGEQFF. CDR3 DNA: TGTGCCAGCAGCCCAGGGACTAGCGGGAGATTCAGGGGGGGTGAGCAGTTCTTC.